Included here is one T cell receptor beta chain sequence, with context. The source of the sample is a study of shared T cell receptors in the human thymus. Libraries were prepared by immunoSEQ multiplex PCR; TCRdb keeps only in-frame clonotypes and omits some of them. The repertoire holds some 640,000 clones, with about 90% as singletons. The sample was also linked to a second study, of human thymus T cells. That work contributes: The authors found apparently biased V and J gene usage in thymic and blood repertoires. Thymic repertoires of unrelated individuals were reported in related research to overlap highly.

The sequenced material came from thymocytes. The source of this sequence is a boy younger than two with a congenital heart defect.

In DNA form, the CDR3 reads TGTGCCAGCGAACTGACAGGTTACTCTGGAAACACCATATATTTT. Residues: CASELTGYSGNTIYF. This chain links TRBV11-2 with TRBJ1-3; maybe TRBD1 (6 bases). This CDR3 region has 15 residues. Trimming took off 8 bases at V and 0 bases at J, with 14 bases between the two ends. CDR1 is SGHAT, CDR2 FQNNGV, per germline.